This T cell receptor beta chain was documented in a study of cytomegalovirus exposure and HLA in healthy donors. The study ran its PCR with 60 Vbeta and 13 Jbeta primers. Assay used: immunoSEQ multiplex PCR; TCRdb lists only in-frame clones, some missing. This sample's table reports about 200,000 clones. Trimming cost V 6 bases and J 7 bases; bases outside gene matches: 4. The V gene's germline CDR1 is MDHEN and CDR2 SYDVKM. CDR3 length equals 14 residues. The chain couples TRBV28 to TRBJ2-1; 12 bases align to TRBD2. What was sequenced was PBMCs. The receptor was derived from a girl aged 2-15 years in good health and CMV-seropositive. The CDR3 reads CASRLAGGGNEQFF. CDR3 sequence (DNA): TGTGCCAGCAGACTAGCGGGAGGAGGTAATGAGCAGTTCTTC. Supplemented by reference TRBV28 and TRBJ2-1, the full variable domain reads DVKVTQSSRYLVKRTGEKVFLECVQDMDHENMFWYRQDPGLGLRLIYFSYDVKMKEKGDIPEGYSVSREKKERFSLILESASTNQTSMYLCASRLAGGGNEQFFGPGTRLTVL.